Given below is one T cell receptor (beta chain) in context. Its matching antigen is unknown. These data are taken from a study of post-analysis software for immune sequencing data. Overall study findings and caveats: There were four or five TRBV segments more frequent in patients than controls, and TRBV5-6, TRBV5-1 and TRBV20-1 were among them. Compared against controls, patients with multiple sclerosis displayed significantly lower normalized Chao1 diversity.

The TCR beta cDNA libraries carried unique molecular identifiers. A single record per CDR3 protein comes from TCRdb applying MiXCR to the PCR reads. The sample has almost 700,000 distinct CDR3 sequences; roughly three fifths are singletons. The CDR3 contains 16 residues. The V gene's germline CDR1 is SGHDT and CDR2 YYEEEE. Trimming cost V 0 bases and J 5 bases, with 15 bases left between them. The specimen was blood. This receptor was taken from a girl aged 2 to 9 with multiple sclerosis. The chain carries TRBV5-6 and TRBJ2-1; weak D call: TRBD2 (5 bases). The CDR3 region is CASSLEMRADDNEQFF. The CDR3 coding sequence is TGTGCCAGCAGCTTGGAGATGCGGGCCGACGACAATGAGCAGTTCTTC.